These 3 T cell receptor beta chains originate from one sample sequenced in a study of T cell repertoires in cytomegalovirus infection. TCRdb passed the reads through MiXCR, listing each CDR3 protein once. The table records about 150,000 distinct CDR3 sequences, around 24% of them present only once. The specimen sequenced was PBMCs. Receptors were obtained from a human donor in good health (CMV status not recorded). Some clones in this sample may be carry-over from other donors' samples.

V usage is TRBV29-1 and J usage is TRBJ2-1, with 10 bases lining up with TRBD2. The CDR3 consists of 13 residues. J gave up 8 bases and V 4 bases, and 5 bases lay outside the gene matches. The germline V gene has CDR1 SQVTM and CDR2 ANQGSEA. CDR3 sequence reads: CSVVSGGAYEQFF. For the CDR3, the DNA is TGCAGCGTTGTGAGCGGGGGGGCCTATGAGCAGTTCTTC.

This clonotype was detected many times. The chain joins TRBV28 to TRBJ2-5, with a weak D call TRBD1 (6 bases). The V end lost 4 bases, the J end lost 1 base, and 13 bases lay between the germline ends. The germline V gene encodes CDR1 MDHEN and CDR2 SYDVKM. The CDR3 covers 15 residues. The CDR3 reads CASSYARDTQETQYF. The CDR3 DNA reads TGTGCCAGCAGTTATGCTAGGGACACCCAAGAGACCCAGTACTTC. Combining the CDR3 with reference TRBV28 and TRBJ2-5 gives the whole variable domain DVKVTQSSRYLVKRTGEKVFLECVQDMDHENMFWYRQDPGLGLRLIYFSYDVKMKEKGDIPEGYSVSREKKERFSLILESASTNQTSMYLCASSYARDTQETQYFGPGTRLLVL.

The DNA of the CDR3 is TGCAGTGCTCGCCCCCGGACAGGGTATAGCAATCAGCCCCAGCATTTT. Its translation: CSARPRTGYSNQPQHF. The chain joins TRBV20-1 to TRBJ1-5; TRBD1 agrees at 8 bases. V shed 5 bases and J 0 bases; nucleotides not matched to a gene: 9. CDR1 is DFQATT and CDR2 is SNEGSKA in the germline V gene (reference sequence). There are 16 residues in the CDR3.